Presented here are 5 T cell receptor beta chains from one specimen sequenced in a study of shared clonotypes between healthy human individuals. Sequenced by immunoSEQ multiplex PCR; TCRdb stores in-frame clones only, minus some. The profile shows around 480,000 clones, over 75% of them singletons. What was sequenced was PBMCs. The receptors stem from a middle-aged woman in good health. Some clones in this sample may be carry-over from other donors' samples.

The chain employs TRBV19 and TRBJ2-5, with D unresolved. Germline V gene data show CDR1 as LNHDA and CDR2 as SQIVND (reference sequence). CDR3 length: 11 residues. Trimming took 5 bases from V and 5 from J, leaving 6 bases between them. CDR3 in amino acids: CASSLSETQYF. CDR3 bases: TGTGCCAGTAGTCTATCGGAGACCCAGTACTTC.

This clone showed up many times. The chain combines TRBV30 with TRBJ2-5, with 7 bases aligning to TRBD2. There are 14 residues in the CDR3. CDR1 is GTSNPN, CDR2 SVGIG, per germline (reference sequence). The ends lost 0 bases at V and 5 bases at J; junction bases unmatched: 6. CDR3 region: CAWSVPGGVETQYF. The CDR3 region has the DNA TGTGCCTGGAGTGTACCGGGGGGAGTTGAGACCCAGTACTTC.

This clone occurred once. This chain uses TRBV28 with TRBJ1-6, with a possible D match to TRBD1 (6 bases). Trimming shortened V by 2 bases and J by 9 bases, and 11 bases separated the two germline ends. This CDR3 contains 14 residues. Germline V gene sequence: CDR1 MDHEN, CDR2 SYDVKM. As DNA, the CDR3 is TGTGCCAGCAGTTTAGGGGGCTCGGGTTCACCCCTCCACTTT. Amino acids: CASSLGGSGSPLHF.

The chain uses TRBV5-1 and TRBJ2-2; 10 bases map to TRBD2. J was trimmed by 0 bases and V by 0 bases; bases with no gene match: 8. CDR3 size: 19 residues. Germline lookup yields CDR1 SGHRS and CDR2 YFSETQ. CDR3 amino acids: CASSLGGLARGPNTGELFF. The CDR3 DNA sequence: TGCGCCAGCAGCTTGGGGGGACTAGCGAGAGGTCCGAACACCGGGGAGCTGTTTTTT.

The chain joins TRBV19 to TRBJ1-2; no firm D call. Trimming pared 4 bases from V and 0 bases from J, leaving 9 bases between. Per germline, CDR1 LNHDA and CDR2 SQIVND (reference sequence). This CDR3 is 14 amino acids long. In nucleotides, the CDR3 is TGTGCCAGTAGTACGGACCATTCTAACTATGGCTACACCTTC. Encoded protein: CASSTDHSNYGYTF.